One and the same sample provided the 9 T cell receptor beta chains below, sequenced in a study of cytomegalovirus exposure and HLA in healthy donors. Researchers ran the PCR with 60 Vbeta and 13 Jbeta primers. TCRdb's table, derived via immunoSEQ multiplex PCR, lists solely in-frame clones and lacks some. The sample has some 160,000 clones, around 80% seen once. Sequences were obtained from PBMCs. The receptor set was obtained from a man in his forties in good health and CMV-seronegative.

The chain employs TRBV7-9 and TRBJ2-3; a weak D match, TRBD2 (5 bases). V gave up 4 bases and J gave up 0 bases, with 14 bases separating them. Per germline, CDR1 SEHNR and CDR2 FQNEAQ (reference sequence). The CDR3 spans 16 residues. This CDR3 reads CASSSGIGGSTDTQYF. The CDR3 nucleotides are TGTGCCAGCAGCTCCGGAATCGGCGGGAGCACAGATACGCAGTATTTT. Variable domain in full (rest from reference TRBV7-9 and TRBJ2-3): DTGVSQNPRHKITKRGQNVTFRCDPISEHNRLYWYRQTLGQGPEFLTYFQNEAQLEKSRLLSDRFSAERPKGSFSTLEIQRTEQGDSAMYLCASSSGIGGSTDTQYFGPGTRLTVL.

The chain has TRBV6-1 and TRBJ1-5; 7 positions match TRBD1. CDR3 size: 15 residues. The germline CDR1 and CDR2 sequences are MNHNS and SASEGT. The ends lost 3 bases at V and 4 bases at J; junction bases unmatched: 6. CDR3 in DNA: TGTGCCAGCAGTGACCTGACAGGGAGAAATCAGCCCCAGCATTTT. Translating gives CASSDLTGRNQPQHF.

This clone was seen at least ten times. This rearrangement joins TRBV2 to TRBJ1-2; TRBD1 is a possible D gene (5 bases). This CDR3 has 13 amino acids. Per germline, CDR1 SNHLY and CDR2 FYNNEI. V was trimmed by 6 bases and J by 7 bases, leaving 15 bases between them. CDR3: CASSDTGLGGYTF. The CDR3 region has the DNA TGTGCCAGCAGCGATACAGGCCTCGGTGGCTACACCTTC.

The CDR3 loop is CASSQGTSGSVDEQYF. The CDR3 nucleotides read TGCGCCAGCAGCCAAGGGACTAGCGGGAGTGTCGACGAGCAGTACTTC. The rearrangement links TRBV5-1 to TRBJ2-7; 14 positions agree with TRBD2. Germline V gives CDR1 SGHRS, CDR2 YFSETQ. This CDR3 is built from 16 residues. Trimming took 4 bases from V and 5 from J; bases not matched to a gene: 8. Filled out from reference TRBV5-1 and TRBJ2-7, the complete variable domain reads KAGVTQTPRYLIKTRGQQVTLSCSPISGHRSVSWYQQTPGQGLQFLFEYFSETQRNKGNFPGRFSGRQFSNSRSEMNVSTLELGDSALYLCASSQGTSGSVDEQYFGPGTRLTVT.

A single count supports this clone. The chain links TRBV11-2 to TRBJ2-7, with D possibly TRBD2 on 6 matching bases. The CDR3 loop spans 15 amino acids. Germline loops: CDR1 SGHAT, CDR2 FQNNGV. V lost 5 bases, J lost 4 bases, and 18 bases lay in between. In DNA form, the CDR3 reads TGTGCCAGCAGCCCAGCCCTGGGGCTAGCGTACGAGCAGTACTTC. Protein sequence: CASSPALGLAYEQYF.

The chain combines TRBV2 with TRBJ2-7; 8 bases map to TRBD2. CDR1 and CDR2 from the germline V gene are SNHLY and FYNNEI. The length of the CDR3 is 13 residues. The trim removed 7 bases at V and 2 bases at J, leaving 4 bases unmatched. The CDR3, as DNA: TGTGCCAGCATCGGACTAGCTGCCTACGAGCAGTACTTC. This encodes CASIGLAAYEQYF.

The rearrangement joins TRBV23-1 to TRBJ1-1; TRBD1 matches 8 bases. TRBV23-1 is placed among ORFs of uncertain function. The CDR3 contains 15 residues. V trimming: 4 bases; J trimming: 0 bases; junction bases outside the gene matches: 4. The CDR3 is CASSLDRGVNTEAFF. The CDR3 DNA sequence: TGCGCCAGCAGTCTTGACAGGGGCGTGAACACTGAAGCTTTCTTT.

The CDR3 DNA is TGTGCCAGCAGCTTAGAGGGGACAGTGAATCAGCCCCAGCATTTT. It yields the protein CASSLEGTVNQPQHF. The V and J genes are TRBV7-8 and TRBJ1-5, with 7 bases lining up with TRBD1. Trimming at V came to 1 base and at J to 4 bases, leaving 4 bases not matched to a gene. Looked up from germline, CDR1 is SGHVS and CDR2 is FQNEAQ. This CDR3 is built from 15 residues.

J is TRBJ1-3 and V is TRBV7-9; no clear D gene. Germline lookup yields CDR1 SEHNR and CDR2 FQNEAQ (reference sequence). V lost 1 base and J 2 bases, leaving 6 bases between the germline ends. CDR3 length equals 14 residues. CDR3 protein: CASSLVVTGNTIYF. The CDR3 DNA is TGTGCCAGCAGCTTAGTAGTTACTGGAAACACCATATATTTT.